This TCR beta chain was documented in a study of human T cells and chemical hapten exposure. CDR3 length equals 15 residues. Losses at the gene ends were 5 bases for V and 7 bases for J; bases not matched to a gene: 8. This clonotype was counted between two and nine times. Time point reported: patch test 1, 2 weeks after DPC sensitization. Described treatment: therapeutic diphenylcyclopropenone sensitization with weekly scalp DPC. The authors' processing: Per sample, the median was 95,638 TCRs, with values from about 24,000 to 680,000. TCRdb re-called the RACE reads with MiXCR, one entry per CDR3 protein. Clone size and V and J calls follow TCRdb, not the original study. The sample shows 95,000 to 150,000 distinct CDR3 sequences, about 13% of them seen only once.

V and J are TRBV12-3 or TRBV12-4 and TRBJ1-2, with 12 nucleotides matching TRBD1. Material: whole blood, obtained in connection with sensitization to the hapten diphenylcyclopropenone (DPC). This TCR came from a man aged 18 to 29 with alopecia areata. Some clones in this sample may be carry-over from other donors' samples. The CDR3 spells CASSLGTGGAIGYTF. CDR3 DNA: TGTGCCAGCAGTCTCGGGACAGGGGGCGCTATTGGCTACACCTTC.